The source of this T cell receptor (beta chain) is a study of cytomegalovirus exposure and HLA in healthy donors. Germline CDR1 is SGHVS and CDR2 is FQNEAQ. The CDR3 has 17 residues. V gave up 5 bases and J gave up 2 bases; unmatched junction bases: 11. As regards this clone: Its antigen is not known.

Study-wide results and caveats: Productive status was seen about 90% or about 30% of the time for most TCR beta V segments in an earlier analysis. Researchers reported that a few CMV-associated chains were confirmed in vitro as CMV antigen-specific.

Use of 60 Vbeta and 13 Jbeta primers characterized the PCR. TCRdb's table, derived via immunoSEQ multiplex PCR, lists solely in-frame clones and lacks some. Among more than 90,000 clones, around three quarters were seen once, and the ten largest hold approximately 3.1%. The clonotype originates from a young woman in good health and CMV-seropositive. This chain joins TRBV7-8 and TRBJ1-5, with 8 bases fitting TRBD1. Sample: PBMCs. CDR3 in DNA: TGTGCCAGCAGCGGGAACAGGGGGATCATGGGCAATCAGCCCCAGCATTTT. The encoded protein is CASSGNRGIMGNQPQHF.